This T cell receptor beta chain was recovered during a study of T cells in Graves' hyperthyroidism and ophthalmopathy. RNA transcripts gave rise to amplified TCR beta CDR3 regions. Researchers ran a first-round RT-PCR on the TCR CDR3 using the HTBI primer set. TCRdb processed the multiplex PCR reads anew with MiXCR; each CDR3 protein has one entry. The sample has about 560,000 distinct CDR3 sequences, approximately 15% seen once. This clonotype was seen more than once but under ten times. A much larger clone differs by one base, so this may be a read error. This CDR3 has 12 amino acids. Germline CDR1 SNHLY, CDR2 FYNNEI. The germline V and J ends were trimmed by 11 bases and 1 base, with 12 bases remaining between them.

The receptor was isolated from a woman between 25 and 40 years old with Graves' hyperthyroidism. The specimen was blood. V gene TRBV2 combines with J gene TRBJ2-7; D is unclear. The CDR3: CAFAERSYEQYF. CDR3 sequence (DNA): TGTGCCTTCGCCGAAAGATCCTACGAGCAGTACTTC.